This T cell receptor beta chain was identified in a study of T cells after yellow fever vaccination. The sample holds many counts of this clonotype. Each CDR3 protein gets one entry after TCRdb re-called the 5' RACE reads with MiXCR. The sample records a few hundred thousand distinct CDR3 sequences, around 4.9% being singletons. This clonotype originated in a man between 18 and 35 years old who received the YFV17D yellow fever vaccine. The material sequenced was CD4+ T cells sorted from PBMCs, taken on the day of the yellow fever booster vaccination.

The CDR3 sequence is CASSTRDRVADTQYF. The CDR3 DNA sequence: TGTGCCAGCAGCACACGGGACAGGGTCGCAGATACGCAGTATTTT. V and J are TRBV5-4 and TRBJ2-3; 9 bases fit TRBD1. Germline V gives CDR1 SGHNT, CDR2 YYREEE (reference sequence). The CDR3 is 15 amino acids. The junction had 7 bases not matched to a gene; V was cut back by 4 bases and J by 4 bases.